This TCR beta chain appears in the sequencing data of a study of human T cells and chemical hapten exposure. TCRdb ran MiXCR on the RACE reads and lists one entry per CDR3 protein. In the table there are more than 60,000 distinct CDR3 sequences, under 10% of which are singletons. In its sample, this clonotype was seen many times. Time point specified: healthy volunteer bleed at 6 weeks. Unfractionated whole blood was the source of the extracted total RNA. The CDR3 is 14 amino acids. V gave up 7 bases and J gave up 4 bases; unmatched junction bases: 7. CDR1 and CDR2 (germline): MDHEN, SYDVKM. The chain couples TRBV28 to TRBJ1-1; 9 bases agree with TRBD1. Sequenced: whole blood. This clonotype was obtained from a male donor in good health. Some clones in this sample may be carry-over from other donors' samples. CDR3 loop: CASTGNRGPTEAFF. The CDR3 DNA reads TGTGCCAGCACCGGAAACAGGGGGCCCACTGAAGCTTTCTTT.